The clone carrying this TCR beta chain came up once. Its antigen is as yet unknown. Naive CD8 cells lacked CD45RO, underwent positive selection for CCR7 and left out terminally differentiated effector memory CD45RA+ cells. The data are from a study of shared clonotypes between healthy human individuals. Findings and limits, study-wide: Memory subsets had estimated richness that was generally smaller than that of naive subsets.

Sequenced by immunoSEQ multiplex PCR; TCRdb stores in-frame clones only, minus some. This table holds roughly 2 million clones, roughly 94% found once. This sequence was found in a man between 18 and 29 years old in good health. Sequenced input: naive CD8+ T cells sorted from blood.

The CDR3 sequence: CASSASGGGGEKLFF. The CDR3 DNA reads as TGTGCCAGCAGCGCCTCAGGGGGCGGGGGAGAAAAACTGTTTTTT. The J gene is TRBJ1-4, the V gene TRBV7-9; the match to TRBD1 covers 8 bases. V dropped 5 bases and J dropped 8; count of bases not matched to a gene: 10. Germline assignment: CDR1 SEHNR and CDR2 FQNEAQ (reference sequence). This CDR3 is 15 amino acids long.